This section outlines one T cell receptor (beta chain) sequence together with its context. The antigen is undetermined. Total RNA from whole blood was isolated with no T cell sorting. The sample belongs to a study of monozygotic twins with inflammatory bowel disease. Study-level findings and limits: Healthy co-twins exceeded IBD patients in TCRbeta diversity as measured by inverse Simpson.

This CDR3 is 14 amino acids long. CDR1 is MDHEN, CDR2 SYDVKM, per germline. TCRdb reprocessed the 5' RACE reads, with one entry per CDR3 protein and no DNA. In total, the table holds approximately 340,000 distinct CDR3 sequences. Material: blood. The rearrangement links TRBV28 to TRBJ1-4; TCRdb names TRBD1, which stays unverified in the absence of DNA. The sequence came from a human donor with ulcerative colitis or Crohn's disease, or a healthy co-twin of an affected twin (not recorded which). CDR3 sequence reads: CASSGQDRHEKLFF.